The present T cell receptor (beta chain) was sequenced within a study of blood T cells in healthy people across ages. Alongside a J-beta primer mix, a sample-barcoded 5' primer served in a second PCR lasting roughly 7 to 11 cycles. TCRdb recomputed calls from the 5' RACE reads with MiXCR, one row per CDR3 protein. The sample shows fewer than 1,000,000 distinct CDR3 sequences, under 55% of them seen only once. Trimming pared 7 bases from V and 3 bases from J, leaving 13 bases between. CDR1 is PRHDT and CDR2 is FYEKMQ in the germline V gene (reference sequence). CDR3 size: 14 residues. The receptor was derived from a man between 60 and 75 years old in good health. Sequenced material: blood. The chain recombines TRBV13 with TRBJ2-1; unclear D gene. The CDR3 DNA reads TGTGCCAGCACCTCACGCCCCATCTACAATGAGCAGTTCTTC. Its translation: CASTSRPIYNEQFF.